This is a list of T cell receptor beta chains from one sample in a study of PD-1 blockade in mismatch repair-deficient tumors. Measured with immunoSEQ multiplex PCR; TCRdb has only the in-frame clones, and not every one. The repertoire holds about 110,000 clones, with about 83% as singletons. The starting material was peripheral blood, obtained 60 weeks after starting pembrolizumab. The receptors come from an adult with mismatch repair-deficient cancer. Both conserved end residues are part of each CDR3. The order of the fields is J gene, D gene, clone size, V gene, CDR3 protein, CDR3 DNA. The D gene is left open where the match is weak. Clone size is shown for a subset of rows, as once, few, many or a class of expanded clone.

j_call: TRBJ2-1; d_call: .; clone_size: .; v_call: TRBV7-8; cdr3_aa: CASTPFPGNNEQFF; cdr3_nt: TGTGCCAGCACCCCCTTCCCCGGTAACAATGAGCAGTTCTTC
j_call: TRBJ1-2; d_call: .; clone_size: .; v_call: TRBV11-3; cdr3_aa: CASSPTGANYGYTF; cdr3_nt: TGTGCCAGCAGCCCGACAGGCGCTAACTATGGCTACACCTTC
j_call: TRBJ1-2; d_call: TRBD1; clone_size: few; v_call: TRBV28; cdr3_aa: CAGGQGTNYGYTF; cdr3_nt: TGTGCCGGAGGACAGGGCACTAACTATGGCTACACCTTC
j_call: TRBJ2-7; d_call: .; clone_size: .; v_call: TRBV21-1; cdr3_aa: CASSARAIGTAPLEQYF; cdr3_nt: TGTGCCAGCAGCGCGCGAGCCATCGGGACGGCGCCCTTGGAGCAGTACTTC
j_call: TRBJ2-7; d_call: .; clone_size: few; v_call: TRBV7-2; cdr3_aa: CASSGRARHEQYF; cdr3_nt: TGTGCCAGCAGCGGCCGGGCACGCCACGAGCAGTACTTC
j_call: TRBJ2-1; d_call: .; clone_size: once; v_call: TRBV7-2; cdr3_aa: CASSPGTARFYNEQFF; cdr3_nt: TGTGCCAGCAGCCCGGGGACCGCTCGGTTCTACAATGAGCAGTTCTTC
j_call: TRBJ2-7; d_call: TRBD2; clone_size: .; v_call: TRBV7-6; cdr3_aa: CASSEGLAGGYEQYF; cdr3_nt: TGTGCCAGCAGCGAGGGACTAGCAGGAGGCTACGAGCAGTACTTC
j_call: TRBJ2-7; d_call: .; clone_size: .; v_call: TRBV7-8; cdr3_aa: CASSLGVTGLYEQYF; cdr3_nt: TGTGCCAGCAGCTTAGGAGTGACAGGACTCTACGAGCAGTACTTC
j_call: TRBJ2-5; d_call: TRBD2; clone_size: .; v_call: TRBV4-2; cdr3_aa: CASSQDSLAGVETQYF; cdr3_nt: TGTGCCAGCAGCCAAGATAGCCTAGCGGGAGTGGAGACCCAGTACTTC
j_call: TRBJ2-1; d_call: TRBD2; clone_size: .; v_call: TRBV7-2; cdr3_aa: CASSVRADLAGGNEQFF; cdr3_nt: TGTGCCAGCAGCGTTAGAGCCGACCTAGCGGGAGGAAATGAGCAGTTCTTC
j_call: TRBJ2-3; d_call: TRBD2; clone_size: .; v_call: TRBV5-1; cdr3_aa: CASSFLPSGSTDTQYF; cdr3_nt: TGCGCCAGCAGCTTCTTGCCTAGCGGAAGCACAGATACGCAGTATTTT
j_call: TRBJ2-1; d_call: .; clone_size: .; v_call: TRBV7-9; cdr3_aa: CASSRGVGAESPFF; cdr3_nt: TGTGCCAGCAGCCGTGGGGTGGGTGCGGAATCTCCGTTCTTC
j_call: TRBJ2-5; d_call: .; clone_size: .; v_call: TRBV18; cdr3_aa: CASSPQPLWRDQETQYF; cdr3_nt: TGTGCCAGCTCACCACAGCCGCTCTGGCGGGACCAAGAGACCCAGTACTTC
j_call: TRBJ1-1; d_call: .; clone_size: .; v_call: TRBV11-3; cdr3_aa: CASSLMGEAFF; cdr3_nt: TGTGCCAGCAGCTTAATGGGTGAAGCTTTCTTT
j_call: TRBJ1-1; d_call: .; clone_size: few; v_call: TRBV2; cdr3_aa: CASRDQVPHTEAFF; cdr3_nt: TGTGCCAGCAGGGATCAGGTACCCCACACTGAAGCTTTCTTT
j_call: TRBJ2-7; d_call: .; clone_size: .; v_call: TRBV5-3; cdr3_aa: CARSLEGFYEQYF; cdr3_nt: TGTGCCAGAAGCTTGGAGGGGTTTTACGAGCAGTACTTC
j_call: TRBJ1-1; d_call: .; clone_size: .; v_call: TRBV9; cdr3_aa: CASSVGGTSNTEAFF; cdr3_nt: TGTGCCAGCAGCGTAGGTGGTACATCTAACACTGAAGCTTTCTTT
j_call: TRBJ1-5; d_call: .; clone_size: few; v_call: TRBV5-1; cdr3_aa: CASSLVPGPNQPQHF; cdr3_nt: TGCGCCAGCAGCTTGGTCCCAGGACCAAATCAGCCCCAGCATTTT
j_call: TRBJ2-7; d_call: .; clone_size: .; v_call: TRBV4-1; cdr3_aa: CASSQEIGSEQYF; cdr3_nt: TGCGCCAGCAGCCAAGAGATCGGGTCCGAGCAGTACTTC
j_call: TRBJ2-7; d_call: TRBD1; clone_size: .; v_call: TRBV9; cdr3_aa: CASSPSGTDYEQYF; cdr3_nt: TGTGCCAGCAGCCCGTCCGGGACAGACTACGAGCAGTACTTC
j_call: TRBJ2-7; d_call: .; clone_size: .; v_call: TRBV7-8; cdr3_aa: CASSLGMAMENYEQYF; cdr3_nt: TGTGCCAGCAGCTTAGGGATGGCCATGGAGAACTACGAGCAGTACTTC
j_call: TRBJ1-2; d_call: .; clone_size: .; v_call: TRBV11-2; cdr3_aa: CASSLDGRAHGYTF; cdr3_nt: TGTGCCAGCAGCTTAGATGGCAGAGCCCATGGCTACACCTTC
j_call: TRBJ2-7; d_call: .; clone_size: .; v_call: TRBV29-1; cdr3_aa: CSVEDTGYEQYF; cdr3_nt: TGCAGCGTTGAAGACACGGGGTACGAGCAGTACTTC
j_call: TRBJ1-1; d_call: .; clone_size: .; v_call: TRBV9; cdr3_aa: CASSALPGNTEAFF; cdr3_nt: TGTGCCAGCAGCGCCCTTCCAGGGAACACTGAAGCTTTCTTT
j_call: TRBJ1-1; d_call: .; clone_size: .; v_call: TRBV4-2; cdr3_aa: CASSQALGVTEAFF; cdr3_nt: TGTGCCAGCAGCCAAGCTTTGGGGGTCACTGAAGCTTTCTTT
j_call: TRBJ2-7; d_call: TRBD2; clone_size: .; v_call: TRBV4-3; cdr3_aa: CASSQTTSGGYEQYF; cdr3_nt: TGCGCCAGCAGCCAAACGACTAGCGGAGGTTACGAGCAGTACTTC
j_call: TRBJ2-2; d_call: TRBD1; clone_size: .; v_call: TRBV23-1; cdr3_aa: CASSPNPDRGSGELFF; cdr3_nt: TGCGCCAGCAGTCCAAACCCGGACAGGGGTAGCGGGGAGCTGTTTTTT
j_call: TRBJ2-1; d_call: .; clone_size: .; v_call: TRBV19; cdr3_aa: CASSIGSGAHEQFF; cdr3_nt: TGTGCCAGTAGTATTGGGTCAGGGGCCCATGAGCAGTTCTTC
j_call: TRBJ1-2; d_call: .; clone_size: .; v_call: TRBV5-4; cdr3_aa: CASAGGGEYVGGYTF; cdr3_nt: TGTGCCAGCGCAGGAGGAGGCGAGTATGTTGGTGGCTACACCTTC
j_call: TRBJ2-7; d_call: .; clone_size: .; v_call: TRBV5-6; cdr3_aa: CASSFQTRDGLEQYF; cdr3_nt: TGTGCCAGCAGCTTCCAAACAAGGGACGGGTTAGAGCAGTACTTC
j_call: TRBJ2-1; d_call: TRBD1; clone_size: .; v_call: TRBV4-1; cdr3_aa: CASSQVSGGITYNEQFF; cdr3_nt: TGCGCCAGCAGCCAAGTGTCAGGGGGCATAACATACAATGAGCAGTTCTTC
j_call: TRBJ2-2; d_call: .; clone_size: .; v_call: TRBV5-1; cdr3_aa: CASSFEGPNTGELFF; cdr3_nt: TGCGCCAGCAGCTTCGAAGGGCCGAACACCGGGGAGCTGTTTTTT